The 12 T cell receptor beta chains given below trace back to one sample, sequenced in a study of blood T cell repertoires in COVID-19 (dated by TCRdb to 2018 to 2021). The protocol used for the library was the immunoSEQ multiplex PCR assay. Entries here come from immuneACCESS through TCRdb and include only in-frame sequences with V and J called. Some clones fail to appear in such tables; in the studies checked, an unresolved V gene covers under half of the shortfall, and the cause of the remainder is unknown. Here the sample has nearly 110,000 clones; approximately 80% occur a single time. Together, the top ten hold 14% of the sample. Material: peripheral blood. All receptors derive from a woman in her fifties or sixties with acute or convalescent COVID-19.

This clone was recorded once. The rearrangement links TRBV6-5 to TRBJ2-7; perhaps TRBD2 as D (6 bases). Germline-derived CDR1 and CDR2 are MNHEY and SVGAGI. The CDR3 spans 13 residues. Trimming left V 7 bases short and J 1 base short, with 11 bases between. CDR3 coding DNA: TGTGCCAGCACGGAAGGGAGGTCCTACGAGCAGTACTTC. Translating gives CASTEGRSYEQYF.

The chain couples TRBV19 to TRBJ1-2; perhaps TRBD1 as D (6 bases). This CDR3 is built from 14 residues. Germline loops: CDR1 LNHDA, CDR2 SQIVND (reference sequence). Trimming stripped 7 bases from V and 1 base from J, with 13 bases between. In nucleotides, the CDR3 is TGTGCCAGTACCCTTCAGGACAGTAACTATGGCTACACCTTC. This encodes CASTLQDSNYGYTF.

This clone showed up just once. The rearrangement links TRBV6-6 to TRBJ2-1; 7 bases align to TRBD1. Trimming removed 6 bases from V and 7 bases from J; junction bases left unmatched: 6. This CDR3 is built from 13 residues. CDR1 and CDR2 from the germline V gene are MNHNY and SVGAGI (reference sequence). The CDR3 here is CASRSGTANEQFF. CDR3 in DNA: TGTGCCAGCAGATCGGGGACAGCTAATGAGCAGTTCTTC.

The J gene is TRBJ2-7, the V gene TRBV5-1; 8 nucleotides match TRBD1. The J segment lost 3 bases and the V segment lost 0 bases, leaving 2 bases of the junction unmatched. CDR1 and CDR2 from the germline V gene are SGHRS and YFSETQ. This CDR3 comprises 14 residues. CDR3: CASSLATGGYEQYF. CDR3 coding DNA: TGCGCCAGCAGCTTGGCCACAGGGGGCTACGAGCAGTACTTC. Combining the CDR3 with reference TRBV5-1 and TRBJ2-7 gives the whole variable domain KAGVTQTPRYLIKTRGQQVTLSCSPISGHRSVSWYQQTPGQGLQFLFEYFSETQRNKGNFPGRFSGRQFSNSRSEMNVSTLELGDSALYLCASSLATGGYEQYFGPGTRLTVT.

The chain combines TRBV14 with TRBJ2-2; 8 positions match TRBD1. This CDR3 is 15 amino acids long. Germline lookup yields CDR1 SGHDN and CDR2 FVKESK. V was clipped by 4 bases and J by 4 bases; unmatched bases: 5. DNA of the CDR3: TGTGCCAGCAGCCGCGGACAGGGCGGCACCGGGGAGCTGTTTTTT. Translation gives CASSRGQGGTGELFF. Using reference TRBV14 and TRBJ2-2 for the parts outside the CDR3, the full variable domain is EAGVTQFPSHSVIEKGQTVTLRCDPISGHDNLYWYRRVMGKEIKFLLHFVKESKQDESGMPNNRFLAERTGGTYSTLKVQPAELEDSGVYFCASSRGQGGTGELFFGEGSRLTVL.

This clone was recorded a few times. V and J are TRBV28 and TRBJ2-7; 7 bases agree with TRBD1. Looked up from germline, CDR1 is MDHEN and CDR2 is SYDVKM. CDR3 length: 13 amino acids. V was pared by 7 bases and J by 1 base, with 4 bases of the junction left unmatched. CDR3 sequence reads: CASNPGQSYEQYF. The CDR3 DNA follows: TGTGCCAGCAATCCGGGACAGTCCTACGAGCAGTACTTC.

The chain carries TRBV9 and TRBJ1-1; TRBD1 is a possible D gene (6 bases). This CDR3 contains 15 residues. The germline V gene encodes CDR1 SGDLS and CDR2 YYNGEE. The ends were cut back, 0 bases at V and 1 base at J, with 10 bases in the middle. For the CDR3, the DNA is TGTGCCAGCAGCGTAGCGACAGGTGAGAACACTGAAGCTTTCTTT. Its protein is CASSVATGENTEAFF.

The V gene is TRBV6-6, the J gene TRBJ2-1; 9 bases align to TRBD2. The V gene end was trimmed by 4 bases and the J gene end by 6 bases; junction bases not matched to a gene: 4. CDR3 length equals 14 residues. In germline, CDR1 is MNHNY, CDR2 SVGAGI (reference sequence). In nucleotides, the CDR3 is TGTGCCAGCAGTTTAGCGGGAGAGTCCAATGAGCAGTTCTTC. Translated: CASSLAGESNEQFF.

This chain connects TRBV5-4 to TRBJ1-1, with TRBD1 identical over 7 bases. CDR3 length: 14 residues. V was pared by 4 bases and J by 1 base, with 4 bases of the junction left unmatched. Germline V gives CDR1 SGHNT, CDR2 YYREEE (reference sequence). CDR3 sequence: CASSTRTGNTEAFF. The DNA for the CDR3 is TGTGCCAGCAGCACAAGGACAGGGAACACTGAAGCTTTCTTT. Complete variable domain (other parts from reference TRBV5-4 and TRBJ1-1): ETGVTQSPTHLIKTRGQQVTLRCSSQSGHNTVSWYQQALGQGPQFIFQYYREEENGRGNFPPRFSGLQFPNYSSELNVNALELDDSALYLCASSTRTGNTEAFFGQGTRLTVV.

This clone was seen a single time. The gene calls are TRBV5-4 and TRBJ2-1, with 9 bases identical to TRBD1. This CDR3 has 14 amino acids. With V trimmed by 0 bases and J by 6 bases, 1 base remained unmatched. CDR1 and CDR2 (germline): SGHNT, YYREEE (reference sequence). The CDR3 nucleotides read TGTGCCAGCAGCTTGGAGACAGGGGGCAATGAGCAGTTCTTC. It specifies CASSLETGGNEQFF. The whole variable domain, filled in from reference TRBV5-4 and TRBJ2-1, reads ETGVTQSPTHLIKTRGQQVTLRCSSQSGHNTVSWYQQALGQGPQFIFQYYREEENGRGNFPPRFSGLQFPNYSSELNVNALELDDSALYLCASSLETGGNEQFFGPGTRLTVL.

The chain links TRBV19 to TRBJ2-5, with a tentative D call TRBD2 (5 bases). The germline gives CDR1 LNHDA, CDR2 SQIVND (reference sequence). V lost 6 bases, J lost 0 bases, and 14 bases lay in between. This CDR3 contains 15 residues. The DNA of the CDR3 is TGTGCCAGTAGACCCTCAGGACTCTACCAAGAGACCCAGTACTTC. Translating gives CASRPSGLYQETQYF. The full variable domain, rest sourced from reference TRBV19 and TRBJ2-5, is DGGITQSPKYLFRKEGQNVTLSCEQNLNHDAMYWYRQDPGQGLRLIYYSQIVNDFQKGDIAEGYSVSREKKESFPLTVTSAQKNPTAFYLCASRPSGLYQETQYFGPGTRLLVL.

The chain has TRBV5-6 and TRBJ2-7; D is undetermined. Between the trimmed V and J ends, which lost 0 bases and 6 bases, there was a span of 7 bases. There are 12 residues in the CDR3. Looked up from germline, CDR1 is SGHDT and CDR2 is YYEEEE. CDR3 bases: TGTGCCAGCAGCTTGGCAGGTCCCGAGCAGTACTTC. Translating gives CASSLAGPEQYF.